The 19 T cell receptor beta chains below all came from one sample that was sequenced in a study of Tregs in tolerant kidney transplant recipients (dated by TCRdb to about 2019). The library was made by the immunoSEQ multiplex PCR assay. TCRdb stores this immuneACCESS table with in-frame sequences only. Part of the clones is absent; in the studies checked, under half of the shortfall reflects unresolved V genes, and no reason is known for the rest. This sample gives about 240,000 clones in total; around 81% of them show up just once. Around 0.68% of the sample goes to the ten largest clones. The sequenced material came from CD4+ T cells from blood. Every receptor here comes from a human donor in good health.

About this clone: The sample contains more than one DNA sequence encoding this CDR3. The genes are TRBV6-6 and TRBJ1-1; TRBD1 aligns across 7 bases. CDR3 length equals 13 residues. Germline CDR1 and CDR2: MNHNY and SVGAGI (reference sequence). V lost 5 bases and J lost 1; bases outside the gene matches: 1. The DNA of the CDR3 is TGTGCCAGCAGTAGGACAGGGAACACTGAAGCTTTCTTT. The encoded protein is CASSRTGNTEAFF.

This chain connects TRBV6-5 to TRBJ1-2, with 9 bases identical to TRBD1. V lost 6 bases and J lost 7; bases outside the gene matches: 12. Germline V gene lookup returns CDR1 MNHEY and CDR2 SVGAGI. CDR3 length equals 15 residues. The CDR3 spells CASRSPGTGGSGYTF. The CDR3 bases are TGTGCCAGCAGGTCTCCGGGAACAGGGGGCTCTGGCTACACCTTC.

The CDR3 is CAISAKGTDTEAFF. For the CDR3, the DNA is TGTGCCATCAGTGCAAAGGGTACGGACACTGAAGCTTTCTTT. The V gene is TRBV10-3, the J gene TRBJ1-1, with D hard to call. The V gene's germline CDR1 is ENHRY and CDR2 SYGVKD. The CDR3 has 14 amino acids. Trimming took off 4 bases at V and 3 bases at J, with 12 bases between the two ends.

J is TRBJ2-5 and V is TRBV2, with 14 nucleotides matching TRBD2. Germline lookup yields CDR1 SNHLY and CDR2 FYNNEI. Trimming removed 6 bases from V and 5 bases from J; junction bases left unmatched: 11. This CDR3 has 17 amino acids. The CDR3 nucleotides read TGTGCCAGCAGCACCCTGACTAGCGGGGGGGCTCGGGAGACCCAGTACTTC. Translating it yields CASSTLTSGGARETQYF.

The rearrangement uses TRBV7-8 and TRBJ2-2; D perhaps matches TRBD1 (5 bases). V was shortened by 5 bases and J by 6 bases, with 19 bases between the two germline ends. Germline lookup yields CDR1 SGHVS and CDR2 FQNEAQ. This CDR3 spans 16 amino acids. CDR3 sequence: CASSVRDSMFAGELFF. The CDR3 DNA reads TGTGCCAGCAGCGTCAGGGATAGTATGTTTGCCGGGGAGCTGTTTTTT.

In its sample, this clone was seen a few times. This chain uses TRBV2 with TRBJ2-2; D unclear. V dropped 5 bases and J dropped 3 bases, with 4 bases sitting between them. The CDR3 has 12 residues. Germline assignment: CDR1 SNHLY and CDR2 FYNNEI. The DNA of the CDR3 is TGTGCCAGCAGTAGCCACACCGGGGAGCTGTTTTTT. Protein sequence: CASSSHTGELFF.

V and J are TRBV19 and TRBJ1-1, with 7 bases matching TRBD1. Germline V gives CDR1 LNHDA, CDR2 SQIVND (reference sequence). The CDR3 sequence is 15 residues long. V lost 3 bases, J lost 3 bases, and 7 bases stayed unmatched. CDR3 amino acids: CASSIRQGRDTEAFF. The CDR3 DNA reads as TGTGCCAGTAGTATTCGACAGGGACGTGACACTGAAGCTTTCTTT. Drawing the rest from reference TRBV19 and TRBJ1-1, the complete variable domain is DGGITQSPKYLFRKEGQNVTLSCEQNLNHDAMYWYRQDPGQGLRLIYYSQIVNDFQKGDIAEGYSVSREKKESFPLTVTSAQKNPTAFYLCASSIRQGRDTEAFFGQGTRLTVV.

The V and J genes are TRBV5-1 and TRBJ2-3; 7 nucleotides align to TRBD1. CDR3 length equals 15 residues. Germline loops: CDR1 SGHRS, CDR2 YFSETQ. The J segment lost 3 bases and the V segment lost 3 bases, leaving 7 bases of the junction unmatched. The CDR3: CASSSAPGGTDTQYF. In nucleotides, the CDR3 is TGCGCCAGCAGCTCCGCCCCAGGGGGAACAGATACGCAGTATTTT.

The chain joins TRBV29-1 to TRBJ2-7; 7 bases match TRBD1. Germline loops: CDR1 SQVTM, CDR2 ANQGSEA. Unmatched junction bases numbered 11, after V lost 4 bases and J lost 2 bases. CDR3 length: 15 amino acids. CDR3 sequence reads: CSVVEPTGKTYEQYF. CDR3 nucleotide sequence: TGCAGCGTTGTAGAACCGACAGGGAAGACCTACGAGCAGTACTTC.

This chain uses TRBV12-2 with TRBJ1-2. TRBV12-2 is a known pseudogene. CDR3 length: 14 amino acids. CDR3 in DNA: TGTGCAAGTCGCTTAGGGGGCATGGCGGGCGGCTACACCTTC. Residues: CASRLGGMAGGYTF.

This sequence joins TRBV29-1 and TRBJ2-2, with unresolved D. The germline CDR1 and CDR2 sequences are SQVTM and ANQGSEA. V gave up 4 bases and J gave up 7 bases, with 13 bases separating them. The CDR3 contains 13 residues. The CDR3: CSVGKIEGGELFF. CDR3 sequence (DNA): TGCAGCGTTGGAAAGATTGAAGGCGGGGAGCTGTTTTTT.

The V gene is TRBV6-1, the J gene TRBJ1-6, with TRBD1 matching over 9 bases. This CDR3 spans 14 amino acids. CDR1 and CDR2 from the germline V gene are MNHNS and SASEGT. Unmatched junction bases numbered 11, after V lost 5 bases and J lost 15 bases. CDR3 nucleotide sequence: TGTGCCAGCAGTACAGGGGGCTCGGTTCCCGACCTCCACTTT. This encodes CASSTGGSVPDLHF.

The chain combines TRBV5-1 with TRBJ1-3; D gene unclear. From germline, CDR1 is SGHRS and CDR2 YFSETQ. V was clipped by 1 base and J by 2 bases, with 13 bases between them. The CDR3 sequence is 16 residues long. The CDR3 nucleotides are TGCGCCAGCAGCTTGAATACATTGATCCCTGGAAACACCATATATTTT. It encodes CASSLNTLIPGNTIYF.

With regard to this clone: Other DNA sequences in this sample translate to the same CDR3. The chain uses TRBV5-1 and TRBJ2-3, with D hard to call. Per germline, CDR1 SGHRS and CDR2 YFSETQ. The CDR3 extends over 13 amino acids. Trimming stripped 0 bases from V and 1 base from J, with 3 bases between. CDR3 in amino acids: CASSLEGTDTQYF. The CDR3 DNA sequence: TGCGCCAGCAGCTTGGAGGGCACAGATACGCAGTATTTT.

V and J are TRBV10-3 and TRBJ1-2, with 7 bases aligning to TRBD1. With V trimmed by 4 bases and J by 4 bases, 3 bases remained unmatched. Germline assignment: CDR1 ENHRY and CDR2 SYGVKD. The CDR3 loop spans 13 amino acids. In DNA, the CDR3 is TGTGCCATCAGTGCCGGGACAGTCTATGGCTACACCTTC. Translated: CAISAGTVYGYTF.

The rearrangement links TRBV29-1 to TRBJ1-1; 8 bases are a match to TRBD1. V gave up 1 base and J gave up 4 bases; unmatched junction bases: 5. This CDR3 is built from 14 residues. CDR1 SQVTM and CDR2 ANQGSEA come from the germline V gene. The CDR3 sequence is CSVEGAGGITEAFF. CDR3 nucleotide sequence: TGCAGCGTTGAAGGGGCAGGGGGCATCACTGAAGCTTTCTTT. Complete variable domain (other parts from reference TRBV29-1 and TRBJ1-1): SAVISQKPSRDICQRGTSLTIQCQVDSQVTMMFWYRQQPGQSLTLIATANQGSEATYESGFVIDKFPISRPNLTFSTLTVSNMSPEDSSIYLCSVEGAGGITEAFFGQGTRLTVV.

This chain links TRBV9 with TRBJ2-5, with no clear D. This CDR3 spans 13 amino acids. Trimming removed 6 bases at V and 5 bases at J, with 14 bases between. Germline V CDR1 and CDR2: SGDLS, YYNGEE. Here the CDR3 reads CASTRSLQETQYF. Written as DNA, the CDR3 is TGTGCCAGCACAAGATCCCTTCAGGAGACCCAGTACTTC.

The J gene is TRBJ2-7, the V gene TRBV30; no clear D. V dropped 0 bases and J dropped 4 bases, with 13 bases sitting between them. Per germline, CDR1 GTSNPN and CDR2 SVGIG (reference sequence). The CDR3 has 14 residues. CDR3 loop: CAWSVPGRIYEQYF. CDR3 in DNA: TGTGCCTGGAGTGTACCCGGACGCATTTACGAGCAGTACTTC. Supplemented by reference TRBV30 and TRBJ2-7, the full variable domain reads SQTIHQWPATLVQPVGSPLSLECTVEGTSNPNLYWYRQAAGRGLQLLFYSVGIGQISSEVPQNLSASRPQDRQFILSSKKLLLSDSGFYLCAWSVPGRIYEQYFGPGTRLTVT.

The chain carries TRBV30 and TRBJ2-5; D call uncertain. Trimming took off 2 bases at V and 1 base at J, with 20 bases between the two ends. CDR1 and CDR2 from the germline V gene are GTSNPN and SVGIG (reference sequence). This CDR3 spans 17 amino acids. CDR3 region: CAWSRGGGPPFQETQYF. Written as DNA, the CDR3 is TGTGCCTGGAGTCGCGGCGGCGGCCCCCCCTTCCAAGAGACCCAGTACTTC.